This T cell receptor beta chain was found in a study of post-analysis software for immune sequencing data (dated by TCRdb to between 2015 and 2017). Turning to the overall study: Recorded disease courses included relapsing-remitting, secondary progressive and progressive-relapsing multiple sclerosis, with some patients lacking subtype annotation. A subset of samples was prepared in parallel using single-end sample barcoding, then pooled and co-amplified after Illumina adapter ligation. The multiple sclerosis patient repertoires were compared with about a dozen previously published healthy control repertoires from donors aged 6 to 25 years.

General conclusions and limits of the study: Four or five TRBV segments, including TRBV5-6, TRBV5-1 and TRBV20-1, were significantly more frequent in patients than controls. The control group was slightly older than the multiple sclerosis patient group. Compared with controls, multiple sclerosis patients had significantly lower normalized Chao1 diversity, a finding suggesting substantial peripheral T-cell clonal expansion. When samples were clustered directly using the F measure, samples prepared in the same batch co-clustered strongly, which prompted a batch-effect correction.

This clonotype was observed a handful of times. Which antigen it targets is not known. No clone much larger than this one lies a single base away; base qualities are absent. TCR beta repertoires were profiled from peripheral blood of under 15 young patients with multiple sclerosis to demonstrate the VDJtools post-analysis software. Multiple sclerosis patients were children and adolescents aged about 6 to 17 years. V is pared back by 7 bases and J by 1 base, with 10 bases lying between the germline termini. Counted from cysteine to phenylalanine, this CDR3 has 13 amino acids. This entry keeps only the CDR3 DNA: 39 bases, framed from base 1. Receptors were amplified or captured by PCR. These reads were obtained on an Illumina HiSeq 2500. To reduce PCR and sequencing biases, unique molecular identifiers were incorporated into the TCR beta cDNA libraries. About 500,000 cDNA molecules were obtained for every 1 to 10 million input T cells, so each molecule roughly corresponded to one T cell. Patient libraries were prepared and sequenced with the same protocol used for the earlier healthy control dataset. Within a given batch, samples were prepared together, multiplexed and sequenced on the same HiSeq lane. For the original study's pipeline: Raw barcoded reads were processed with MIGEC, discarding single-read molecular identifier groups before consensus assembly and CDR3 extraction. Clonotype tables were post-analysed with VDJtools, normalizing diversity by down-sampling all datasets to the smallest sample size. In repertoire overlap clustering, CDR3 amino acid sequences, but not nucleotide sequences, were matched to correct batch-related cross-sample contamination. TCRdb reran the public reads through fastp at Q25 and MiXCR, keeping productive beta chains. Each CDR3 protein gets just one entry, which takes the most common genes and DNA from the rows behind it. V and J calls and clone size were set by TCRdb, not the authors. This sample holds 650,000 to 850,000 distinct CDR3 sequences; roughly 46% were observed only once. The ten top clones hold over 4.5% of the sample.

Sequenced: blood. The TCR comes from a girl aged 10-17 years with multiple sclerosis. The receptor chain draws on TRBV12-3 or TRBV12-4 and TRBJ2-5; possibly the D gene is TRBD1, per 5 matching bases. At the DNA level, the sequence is TGTGCCAGCAACCCTAGGGGCCAAGAGACCCAGTACTTC. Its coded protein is CASNPRGQETQYF.